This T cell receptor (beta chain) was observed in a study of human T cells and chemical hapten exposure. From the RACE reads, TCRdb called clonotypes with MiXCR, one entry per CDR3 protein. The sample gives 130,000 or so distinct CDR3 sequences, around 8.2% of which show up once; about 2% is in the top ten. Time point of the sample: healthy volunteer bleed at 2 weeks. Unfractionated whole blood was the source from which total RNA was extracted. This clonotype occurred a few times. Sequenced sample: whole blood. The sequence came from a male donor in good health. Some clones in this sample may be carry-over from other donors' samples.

CDR3 DNA: TGTGCCAGCAGTTTAAGTGGCGATGCAACTAATGAAAAACTGTTTTTT. It encodes CASSLSGDATNEKLFF. V usage is TRBV12-3 or TRBV12-4 and J usage is TRBJ1-4; D not certain. The CDR3 sequence is 16 residues long. Trimming removed 2 bases from V and 0 bases from J, with 10 bases in between.